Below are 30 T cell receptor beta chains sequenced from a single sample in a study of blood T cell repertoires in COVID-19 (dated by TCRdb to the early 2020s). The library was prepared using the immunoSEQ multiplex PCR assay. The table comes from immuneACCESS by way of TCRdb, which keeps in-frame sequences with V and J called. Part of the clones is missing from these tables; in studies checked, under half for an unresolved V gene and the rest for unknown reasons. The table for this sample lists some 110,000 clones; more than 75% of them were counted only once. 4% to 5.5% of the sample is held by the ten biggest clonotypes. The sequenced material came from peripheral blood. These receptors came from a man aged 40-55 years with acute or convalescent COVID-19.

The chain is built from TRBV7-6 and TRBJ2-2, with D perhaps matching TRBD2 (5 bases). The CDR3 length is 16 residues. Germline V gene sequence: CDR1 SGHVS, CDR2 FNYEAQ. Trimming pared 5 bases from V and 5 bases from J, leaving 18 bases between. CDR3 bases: TGTGCCAGCAGCCCCCAGGAAGGGAGATGGACCGGGGAGCTGTTTTTT. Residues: CASSPQEGRWTGELFF. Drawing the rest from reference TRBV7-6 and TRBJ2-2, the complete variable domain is GAGVSQSPRYKVTKRGQDVALRCDPISGHVSLYWYRQALGQGPEFLTYFNYEAQQDKSGLPNDRFSAERPEGSISTLTIQRTEQRDSAMYRCASSPQEGRWTGELFFGEGSRLTVL.

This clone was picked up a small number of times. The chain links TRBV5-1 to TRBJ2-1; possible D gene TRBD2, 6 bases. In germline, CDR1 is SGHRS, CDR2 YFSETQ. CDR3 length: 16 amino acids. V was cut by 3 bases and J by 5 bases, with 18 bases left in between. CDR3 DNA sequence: TGCGCCAGCAGCTCTGAGGCGGGGTCTTACCACAATGAGCAGTTCTTC. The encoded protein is CASSSEAGSYHNEQFF. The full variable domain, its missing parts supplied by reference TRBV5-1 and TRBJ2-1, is KAGVTQTPRYLIKTRGQQVTLSCSPISGHRSVSWYQQTPGQGLQFLFEYFSETQRNKGNFPGRFSGRQFSNSRSEMNVSTLELGDSALYLCASSSEAGSYHNEQFFGPGTRLTVL.

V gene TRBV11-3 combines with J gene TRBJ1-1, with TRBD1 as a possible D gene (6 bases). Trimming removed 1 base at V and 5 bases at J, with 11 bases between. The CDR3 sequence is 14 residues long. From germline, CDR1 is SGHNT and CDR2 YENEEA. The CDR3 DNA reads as TGTGCCAGCAGCTTAGGGGGGCCGAGGACTGAAGCTTTCTTT. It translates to CASSLGGPRTEAFF.

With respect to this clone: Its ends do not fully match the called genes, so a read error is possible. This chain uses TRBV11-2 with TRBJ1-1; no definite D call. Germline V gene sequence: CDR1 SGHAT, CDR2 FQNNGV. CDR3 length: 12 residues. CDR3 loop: CASSLDRPVSVF. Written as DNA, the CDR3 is TGTGCCAGCAGCTTAGATCGTCCGGTGTCTGTCTTT.

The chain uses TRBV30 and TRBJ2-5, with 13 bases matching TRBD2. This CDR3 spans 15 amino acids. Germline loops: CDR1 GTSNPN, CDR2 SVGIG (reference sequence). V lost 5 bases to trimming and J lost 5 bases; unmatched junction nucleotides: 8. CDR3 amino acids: CAWSLAGGSLETQYF. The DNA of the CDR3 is TGTGCCTGGTCACTAGCGGGGGGGTCGCTGGAGACCCAGTACTTC.

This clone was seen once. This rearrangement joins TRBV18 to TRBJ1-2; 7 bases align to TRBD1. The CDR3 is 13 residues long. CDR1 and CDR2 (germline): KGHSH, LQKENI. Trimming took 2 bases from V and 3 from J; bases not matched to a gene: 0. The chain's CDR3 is CASSPTGDYGYTF. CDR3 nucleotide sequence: TGTGCCAGCTCACCAACAGGGGACTATGGCTACACCTTC.

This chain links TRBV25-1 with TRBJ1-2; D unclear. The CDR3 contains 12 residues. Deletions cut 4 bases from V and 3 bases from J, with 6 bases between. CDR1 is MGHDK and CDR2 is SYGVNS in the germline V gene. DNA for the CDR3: TGTGCCAGCAGTGCCGGGGACTATGGCTACACCTTC. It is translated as CASSAGDYGYTF.

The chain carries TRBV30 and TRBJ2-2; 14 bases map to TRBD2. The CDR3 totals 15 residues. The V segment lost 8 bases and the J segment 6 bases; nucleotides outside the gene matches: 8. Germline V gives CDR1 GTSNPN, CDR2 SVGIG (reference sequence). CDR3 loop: CARETSGRGAGELFF. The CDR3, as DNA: TGTGCCAGAGAGACTAGCGGGAGGGGGGCCGGGGAGCTGTTTTTT.

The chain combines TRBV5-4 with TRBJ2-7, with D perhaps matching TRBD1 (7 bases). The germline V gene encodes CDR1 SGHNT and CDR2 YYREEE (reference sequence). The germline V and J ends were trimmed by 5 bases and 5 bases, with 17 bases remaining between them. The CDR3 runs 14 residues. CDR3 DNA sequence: TGTGCCAGCAGTCCACAGGGGAGGCTGGACGAGCAGTACTTC. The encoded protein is CASSPQGRLDEQYF.

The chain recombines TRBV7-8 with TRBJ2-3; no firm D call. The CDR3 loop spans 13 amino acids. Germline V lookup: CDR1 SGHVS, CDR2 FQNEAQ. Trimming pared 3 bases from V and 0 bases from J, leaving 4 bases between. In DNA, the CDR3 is TGTGCCAGCAGCTTTTCTAGCACAGATACGCAGTATTTT. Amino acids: CASSFSSTDTQYF.

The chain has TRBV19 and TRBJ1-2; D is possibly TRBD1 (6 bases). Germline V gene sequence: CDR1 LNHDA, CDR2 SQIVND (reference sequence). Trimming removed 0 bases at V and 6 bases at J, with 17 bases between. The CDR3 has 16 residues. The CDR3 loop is CASSIDQLGTSDGYTF. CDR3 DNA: TGTGCCAGTAGTATAGATCAATTGGGGACATCGGATGGCTACACCTTC.

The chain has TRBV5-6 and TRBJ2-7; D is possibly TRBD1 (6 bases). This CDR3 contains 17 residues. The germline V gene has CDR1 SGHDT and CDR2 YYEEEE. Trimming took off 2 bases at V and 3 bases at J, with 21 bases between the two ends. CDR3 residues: CASSFLGAGVRSYEQYF. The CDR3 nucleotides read TGTGCCAGCAGCTTCCTGGGGGCAGGGGTAAGGAGCTACGAGCAGTACTTC. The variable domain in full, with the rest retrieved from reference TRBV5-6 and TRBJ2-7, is DAGVTQSPTHLIKTRGQQVTLRCSPKSGHDTVSWYQQALGQGPQFIFQYYEEEERQRGNFPDRFSGHQFPNYSSELNVNALLLGDSALYLCASSFLGAGVRSYEQYFGPGTRLTVT.

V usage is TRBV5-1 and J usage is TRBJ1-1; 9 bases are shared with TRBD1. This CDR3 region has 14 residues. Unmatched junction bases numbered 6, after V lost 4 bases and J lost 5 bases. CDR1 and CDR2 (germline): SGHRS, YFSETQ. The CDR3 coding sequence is TGCGCCAGCAGCCCGGGACAGGGAGGGACTGAAGCTTTCTTT. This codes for CASSPGQGGTEAFF.

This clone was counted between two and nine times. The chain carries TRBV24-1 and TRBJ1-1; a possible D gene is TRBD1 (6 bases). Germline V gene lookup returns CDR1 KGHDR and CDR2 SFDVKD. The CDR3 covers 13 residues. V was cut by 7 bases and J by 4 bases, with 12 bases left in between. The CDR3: CATRAGEGTEAFF. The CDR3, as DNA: TGTGCCACCAGAGCAGGGGAGGGCACTGAAGCTTTCTTT.

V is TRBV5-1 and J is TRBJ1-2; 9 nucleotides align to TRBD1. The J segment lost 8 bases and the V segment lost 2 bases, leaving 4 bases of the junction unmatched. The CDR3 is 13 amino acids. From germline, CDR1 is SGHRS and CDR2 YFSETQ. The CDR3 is CASSFRQGEGYTF. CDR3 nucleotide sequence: TGCGCCAGCAGCTTCCGACAGGGGGAGGGCTACACCTTC.

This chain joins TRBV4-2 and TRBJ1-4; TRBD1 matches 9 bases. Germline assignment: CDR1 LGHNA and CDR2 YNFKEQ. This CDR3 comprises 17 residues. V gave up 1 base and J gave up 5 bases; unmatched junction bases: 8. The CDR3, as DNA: TGTGCCAGCAGCCAAGCCCCTCCGGGACAGGGCAATGAAAAACTGTTTTTT. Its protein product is CASSQAPPGQGNEKLFF.

CDR3 coding DNA: TGTGCCAGCAGTTTAGCATCTAAGCAGTTCTTC. Its translation is CASSLASKQFF. The J gene is TRBJ2-1, the V gene TRBV12-3 or TRBV12-4; D not certain. V was clipped by 0 bases and J by 11 bases, with 5 bases between them. This CDR3 is 11 amino acids long.

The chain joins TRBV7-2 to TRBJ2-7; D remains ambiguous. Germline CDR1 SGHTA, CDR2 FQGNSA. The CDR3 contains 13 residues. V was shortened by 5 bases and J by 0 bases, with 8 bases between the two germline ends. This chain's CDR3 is CASSPPSSYEQYF. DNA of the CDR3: TGTGCCAGCAGCCCACCTAGCTCCTACGAGCAGTACTTC.

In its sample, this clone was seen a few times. This chain's CDR3 is CASSLGGVRHEQYF. CDR3 coding DNA: TGTGCCAGCAGCTTGGGAGGGGTTAGGCACGAGCAGTACTTC. The gene calls are TRBV7-9 and TRBJ2-7, with 7 bases matching TRBD2. CDR1 SEHNR and CDR2 FQNEAQ come from the germline V gene (reference sequence). V shed 3 bases and J 5 bases; nucleotides not matched to a gene: 7. This CDR3 is built from 14 residues.

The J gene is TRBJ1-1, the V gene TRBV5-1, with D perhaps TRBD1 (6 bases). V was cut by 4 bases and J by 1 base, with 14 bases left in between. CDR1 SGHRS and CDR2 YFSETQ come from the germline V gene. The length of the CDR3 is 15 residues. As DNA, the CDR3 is TGCGCCAGCAGCCTCCGACAGGACAGGAACACTGAAGCTTTCTTT. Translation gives CASSLRQDRNTEAFF.

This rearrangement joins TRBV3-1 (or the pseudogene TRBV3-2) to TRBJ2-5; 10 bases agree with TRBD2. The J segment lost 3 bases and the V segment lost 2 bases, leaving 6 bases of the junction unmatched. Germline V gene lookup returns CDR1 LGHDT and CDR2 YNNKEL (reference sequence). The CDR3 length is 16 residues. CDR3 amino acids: CASSQYKTSGKETQYF. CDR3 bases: TGTGCCAGCAGCCAATATAAAACTAGCGGGAAAGAGACCCAGTACTTC.

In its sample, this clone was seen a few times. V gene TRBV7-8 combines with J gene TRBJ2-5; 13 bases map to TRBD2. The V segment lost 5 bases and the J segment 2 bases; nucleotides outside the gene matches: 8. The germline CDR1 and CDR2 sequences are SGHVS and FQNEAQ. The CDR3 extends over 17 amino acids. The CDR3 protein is CASSLRTSGRAQETQYF. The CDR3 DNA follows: TGTGCCAGCAGCCTCAGGACTAGCGGGAGAGCTCAAGAGACCCAGTACTTC.

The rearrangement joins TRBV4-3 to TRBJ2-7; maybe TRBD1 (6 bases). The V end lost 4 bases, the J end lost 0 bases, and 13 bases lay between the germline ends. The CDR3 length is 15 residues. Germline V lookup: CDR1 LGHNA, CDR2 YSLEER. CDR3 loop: CASSRQDPPSYEQYF. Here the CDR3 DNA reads TGCGCCAGCAGCCGACAGGACCCGCCCTCCTACGAGCAGTACTTC.

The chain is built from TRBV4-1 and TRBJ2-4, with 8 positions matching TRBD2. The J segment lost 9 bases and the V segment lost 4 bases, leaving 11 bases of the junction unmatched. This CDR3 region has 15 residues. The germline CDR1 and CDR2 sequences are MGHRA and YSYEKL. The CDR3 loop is CASSPLGGGGSIQYF. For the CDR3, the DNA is TGCGCCAGCAGCCCCCTCGGGGGGGGTGGGAGCATTCAGTACTTC.

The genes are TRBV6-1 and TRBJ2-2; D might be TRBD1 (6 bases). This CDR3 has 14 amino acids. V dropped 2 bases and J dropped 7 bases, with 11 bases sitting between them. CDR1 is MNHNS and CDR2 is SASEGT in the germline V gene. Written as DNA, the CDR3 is TGTGCCAGCAGTGAATTACAGGGAAACGGGGAGCTGTTTTTT. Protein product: CASSELQGNGELFF.

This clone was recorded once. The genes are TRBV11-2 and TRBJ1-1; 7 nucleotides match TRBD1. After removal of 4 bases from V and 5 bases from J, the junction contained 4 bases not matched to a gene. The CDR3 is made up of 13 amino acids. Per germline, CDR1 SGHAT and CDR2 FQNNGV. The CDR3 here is CASSYTGVTEAFF. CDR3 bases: TGTGCCAGCAGCTACACAGGGGTTACTGAAGCTTTCTTT.

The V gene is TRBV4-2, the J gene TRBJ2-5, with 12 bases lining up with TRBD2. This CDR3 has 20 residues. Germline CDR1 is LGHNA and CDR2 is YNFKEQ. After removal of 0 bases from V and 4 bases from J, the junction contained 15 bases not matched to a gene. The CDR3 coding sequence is TGTGCCAGCAGCCAAGATCCGGGGCGGGGGCTAGCGGGAGGGGGAGAGACCCAGTACTTC. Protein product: CASSQDPGRGLAGGGETQYF.

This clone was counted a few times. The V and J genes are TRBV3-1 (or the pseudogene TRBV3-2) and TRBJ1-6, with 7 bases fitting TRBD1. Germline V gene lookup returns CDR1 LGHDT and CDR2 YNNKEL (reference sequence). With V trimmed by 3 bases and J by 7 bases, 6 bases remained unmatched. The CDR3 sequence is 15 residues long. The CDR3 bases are TGTGCCAGCAGCCATGCCCGGGACAGCAATTCACCCCTCCACTTT. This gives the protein CASSHARDSNSPLHF.

CDR3 region: CASSLEPRGLYGYTF. CDR3 DNA: TGTGCCAGCAGCTTAGAACCCAGGGGGCTCTATGGCTACACCTTC. V and J are TRBV7-8 and TRBJ1-2, with 8 bases fitting TRBD1. The CDR3 spans 15 residues. After removal of 1 base from V and 4 bases from J, the junction contained 5 bases not matched to a gene. The germline V gene has CDR1 SGHVS and CDR2 FQNEAQ.

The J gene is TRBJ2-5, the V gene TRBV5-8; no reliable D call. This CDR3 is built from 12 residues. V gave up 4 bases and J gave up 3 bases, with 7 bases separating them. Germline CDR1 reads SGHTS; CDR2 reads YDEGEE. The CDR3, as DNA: TGTGCCAGCAGCCGAGAAGAAGAGACCCAGTACTTC. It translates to CASSREEETQYF.